This TCR beta chain was identified during a study of T cell repertoires in cytomegalovirus infection. For the study at large: Peptides in the study included HLA-C-restricted and HLA-B-restricted CMV epitopes. Indicated by public TCR beta signatures were CMV infection and matching HLA type.

Notes on the study in general: Pooled public TCR beta family frequency picked out CMV carriers with the relevant HLA. The ex vivo response showed dominance by HLA-C-restricted CMV-specific TCR beta clonotypes.

Germline values: CDR1 MNHNY, CDR2 SVGAGI (reference sequence). This CDR3 is 17 amino acids long. A single record per CDR3 protein comes from TCRdb applying MiXCR to the reads. The sample consists of 110,000 to 150,000 distinct CDR3 sequences, approximately 30% of them appearing once. About this clonotype: The antigen remains unidentified.

The sequences come from CD8+ T cells from cultured PBMCs, collected from culture after CMV antigen stimulation. The gene calls are TRBV6-6 and TRBJ2-4, with D maybe TRBD2 (7 bases). The end of the DNA is better explained by TRBJ2-1, so the J call may be wrong. The receptor comes from a human donor in good health (CMV status not recorded). Some clones in this sample may be carry-over from other donors' samples. For the CDR3, the DNA is TGTGCCAGCAGTGGGAGGGGAGGCGGGGGCCTCCTAAACATTCAGTTCTTC. Residues: CASSGRGGGGLLNIQFF.